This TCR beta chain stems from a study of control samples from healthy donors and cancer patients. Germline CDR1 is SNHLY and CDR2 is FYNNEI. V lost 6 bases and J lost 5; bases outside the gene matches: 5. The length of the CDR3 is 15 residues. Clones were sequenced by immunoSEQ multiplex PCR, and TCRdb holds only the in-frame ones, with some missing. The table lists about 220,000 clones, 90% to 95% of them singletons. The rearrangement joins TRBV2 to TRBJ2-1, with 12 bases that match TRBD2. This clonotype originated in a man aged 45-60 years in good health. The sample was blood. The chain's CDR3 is CASSSGLAGNNEQFF. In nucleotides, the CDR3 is TGTGCCAGCAGCTCCGGACTAGCGGGAAACAATGAGCAGTTCTTC.